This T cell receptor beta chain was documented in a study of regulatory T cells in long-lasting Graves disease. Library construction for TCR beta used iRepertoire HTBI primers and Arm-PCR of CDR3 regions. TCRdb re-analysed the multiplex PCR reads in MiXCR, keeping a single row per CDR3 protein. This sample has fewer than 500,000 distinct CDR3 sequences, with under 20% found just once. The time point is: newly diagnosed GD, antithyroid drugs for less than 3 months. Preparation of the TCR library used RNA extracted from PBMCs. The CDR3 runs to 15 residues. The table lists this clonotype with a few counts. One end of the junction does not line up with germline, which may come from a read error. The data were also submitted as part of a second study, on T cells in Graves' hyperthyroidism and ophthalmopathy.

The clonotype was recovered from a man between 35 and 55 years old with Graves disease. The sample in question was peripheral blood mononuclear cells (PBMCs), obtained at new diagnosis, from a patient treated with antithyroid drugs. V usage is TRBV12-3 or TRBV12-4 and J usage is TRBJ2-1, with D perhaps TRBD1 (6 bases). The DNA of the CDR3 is TGTGCCAGCACAGTCGGATCACAGGGTTACAATGGGCAGTTCTTC. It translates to CASTVGSQGYNGQFF.